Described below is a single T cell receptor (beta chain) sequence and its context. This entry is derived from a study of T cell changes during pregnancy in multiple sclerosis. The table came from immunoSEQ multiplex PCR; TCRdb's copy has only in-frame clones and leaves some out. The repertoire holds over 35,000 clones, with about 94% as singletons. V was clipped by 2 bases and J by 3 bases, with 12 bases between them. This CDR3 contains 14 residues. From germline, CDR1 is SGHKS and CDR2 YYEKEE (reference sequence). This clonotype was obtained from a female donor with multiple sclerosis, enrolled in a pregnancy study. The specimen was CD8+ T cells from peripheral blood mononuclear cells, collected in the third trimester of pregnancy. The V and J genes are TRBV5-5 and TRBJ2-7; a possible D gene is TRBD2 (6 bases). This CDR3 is CASSFGTGLYEQYF. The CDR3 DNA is TGTGCCAGCAGCTTCGGGACGGGACTCTACGAGCAGTACTTC.